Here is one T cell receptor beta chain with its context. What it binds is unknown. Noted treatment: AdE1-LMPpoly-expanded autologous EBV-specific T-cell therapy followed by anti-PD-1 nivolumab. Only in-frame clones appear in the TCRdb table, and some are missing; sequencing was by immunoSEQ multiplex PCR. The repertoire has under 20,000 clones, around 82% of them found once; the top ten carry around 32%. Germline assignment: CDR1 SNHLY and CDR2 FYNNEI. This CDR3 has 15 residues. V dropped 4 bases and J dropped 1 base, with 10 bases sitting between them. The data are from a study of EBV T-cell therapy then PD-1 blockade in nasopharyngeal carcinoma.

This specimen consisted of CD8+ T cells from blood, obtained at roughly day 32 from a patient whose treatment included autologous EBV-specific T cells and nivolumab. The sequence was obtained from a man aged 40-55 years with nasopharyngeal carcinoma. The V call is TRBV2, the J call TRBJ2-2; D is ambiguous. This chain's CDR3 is CASSGLAVNTGELFF. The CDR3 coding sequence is TGTGCCAGCAGTGGTCTGGCAGTGAACACCGGGGAGCTGTTTTTT.